Listed below are T cell receptor beta chains from one sample, sequenced in a study of T-cell reconstitution after alpha-beta-depleted transplantation in children. TCRdb itself ran the PCR reads through MiXCR, one entry per CDR3 protein. The sample records over 300,000 distinct CDR3 sequences, 10% to 13% being singletons. The source was PBMCs from the stem cell graft donor, collected from the stem cell graft. The receptors come from a human donor who donated a stem cell graft to a child with acute lymphoblastic leukemia. Each CDR3 is given with its conserved first and last residue. The order of the fields is clone size, J gene, D gene, V gene, CDR3 DNA, CDR3 protein. A D gene is named only where the DNA matches it firmly. The listing skips clone size in some rows; elsewhere it reads once, few, many or a size class.

size: NA; J: TRBJ2-2; D: NA; V: TRBV5-1; DNA: TGCGCCAGCAGCTTACTAGCTCCCGGGGAGCTGTTTTTT; CDR3: CASSLLAPGELFF
size: NA; J: TRBJ2-3; D: NA; V: TRBV4-3; DNA: TGCGCCAGCACCGCCTCGCTAGCAATGGAAGATACGCAGTATTTT; CDR3: CASTASLAMEDTQYF
size: few; J: TRBJ2-7; D: NA; V: TRBV5-5; DNA: TGTGCCAGCAGCACAACAGGGAACGAGCAGTACTTC; CDR3: CASSTTGNEQYF
size: few; J: TRBJ2-5; D: TRBD2; V: TRBV20-1; DNA: TGCAGTGCTAGATCGGGAGGAGAGACCCAGTACTTC; CDR3: CSARSGGETQYF
size: once; J: TRBJ1-1; D: NA; V: TRBV10-3; DNA: TGTGCCATCAGTGAGGGTTACACTGAAGCTTTCTTT; CDR3: CAISEGYTEAFF
size: NA; J: TRBJ2-1; D: TRBD1; V: TRBV7-9; DNA: TGTGCCAGCAGCTTAGCCCCCGCAGGGGGCGATGAGCAGTTCTTC; CDR3: CASSLAPAGGDEQFF
size: NA; J: TRBJ2-3; D: TRBD2; V: TRBV11-2; DNA: TGTGCCAGCAGCTTCGGACTAGCGGGAGAGTGGAATACGCAGTATTTT; CDR3: CASSFGLAGEWNTQYF
size: NA; J: TRBJ2-1; D: TRBD2; V: TRBV13; DNA: TGTGCCAGCAGCTCAAAGGCGGGACTAGGGTCCTATGAGCAGTTCTTC; CDR3: CASSSKAGLGSYEQFF
size: many; J: TRBJ1-2; D: NA; V: TRBV29-1; DNA: TGCAGCGTTGAGGAACTGACAGAGATTAACTATGGCTACACCTTC; CDR3: CSVEELTEINYGYTF
size: few; J: TRBJ2-5; D: NA; V: TRBV28; DNA: TGTGCCAGCAGTTTAACAGCAGGGGGGCGAGAGACCCAGTACTTC; CDR3: CASSLTAGGRETQYF
size: NA; J: TRBJ2-1; D: NA; V: TRBV5-5; DNA: TGTGCCAGCAGCACCCGAGAGGGCAGTGAGCAGTTCTTC; CDR3: CASSTREGSEQFF
size: NA; J: TRBJ2-7; D: NA; V: TRBV28; DNA: TGTGCCACCGTCTCACAGGGTTCTCGCGCCTACGAGCAGTACTTC; CDR3: CATVSQGSRAYEQYF
size: many; J: TRBJ2-7; D: NA; V: TRBV20-1; DNA: TGCAGTGCGACGACGGGCTCCAGCAGCTCCTACGAGCAGTACTTC; CDR3: CSATTGSSSSYEQYF
size: few; J: TRBJ2-5; D: TRBD1; V: TRBV7-2; DNA: TGTGCCAGCAGCAGACAGGGGGGTGAGGAGACCCAGTACTTC; CDR3: CASSRQGGEETQYF
size: NA; J: TRBJ2-1; D: NA; V: TRBV4-3; DNA: TGCGCCAGCAGCCAAGATTGGGACTACAATGAGCAGTTCTTC; CDR3: CASSQDWDYNEQFF
size: NA; J: TRBJ1-4; D: NA; V: TRBV28; DNA: TGTGCCAGCAGTTCGGGACCGAAGAATAATGAAAAACTGTTTTTT; CDR3: CASSSGPKNNEKLFF
size: few; J: TRBJ2-2; D: NA; V: TRBV27; DNA: TGTGCCAGCAAGGTTACAGGGCTAACCGGGGAGCTGTTTTTT; CDR3: CASKVTGLTGELFF
size: few; J: TRBJ2-1; D: TRBD2; V: TRBV9; DNA: TGTGCCAGCAGCGTCGGGACTAGCGCGTACAATGAGCAGTTCTTC; CDR3: CASSVGTSAYNEQFF
size: few; J: TRBJ2-2; D: NA; V: TRBV7-8; DNA: TGTGCCAGCAGCTTAGACGGGAGTAGGACCGGGGAGCTGTTTTTT; CDR3: CASSLDGSRTGELFF
size: many; J: TRBJ2-7; D: NA; V: TRBV7-2; DNA: TGTGCCAGCAGCCCCGGGATAGCCGGCGGGCAGTACTTC; CDR3: CASSPGIAGGQYF
size: few; J: TRBJ1-2; D: TRBD1; V: TRBV6-6; DNA: TGTGCCAGCAGGCGGACAGGGATGGGTGGCTACACCTTC; CDR3: CASRRTGMGGYTF
size: many; J: TRBJ2-1; D: TRBD2; V: TRBV5-1; DNA: TGCGCCAGCAGCTTGGGAGCGGGAGGCCTCCTTCGCCATGAGCAGTTCTTC; CDR3: CASSLGAGGLLRHEQFF
size: many; J: TRBJ2-3; D: NA; V: TRBV6-4; DNA: TGTGCCAGCAGTGACTCGAGTGGGTCTAGCACAGATACGCAGTATTTT; CDR3: CASSDSSGSSTDTQYF
size: few; J: TRBJ1-2; D: NA; V: TRBV9; DNA: TGTGCCAGCAGCGTAGGGTCGGGCAGGGCCTATGGCTACACCTTC; CDR3: CASSVGSGRAYGYTF
size: few; J: TRBJ2-6; D: NA; V: TRBV20-1; DNA: TGCAGTGCTAGAGACCCAGGGGCTGGGGCCAACGTCCTGACTTTC; CDR3: CSARDPGAGANVLTF
size: few; J: TRBJ2-5; D: NA; V: TRBV12-3/TRBV12-4; DNA: TGTGCCAGCAGCCCCTTAGAGGGGCAAGAGACCCAGTACTTC; CDR3: CASSPLEGQETQYF
size: NA; J: TRBJ2-1; D: TRBD2; V: TRBV4-1; DNA: TGCGCCAGCAGCCAAGGCCGGACTAGCGGTTTCAATGAGCAGTTCTTC; CDR3: CASSQGRTSGFNEQFF
size: many; J: TRBJ2-1; D: NA; V: TRBV6-2/TRBV6-3; DNA: TGTGCCAGCAGTTCCCCGACAACCTTCAATGAGCAGTTCTTC; CDR3: CASSSPTTFNEQFF
size: few; J: TRBJ2-5; D: NA; V: TRBV20-1; DNA: TGCAGTGCTAGAGACCGGAATAGCGGTAACACTCTGGAGACCCAGTACTTC; CDR3: CSARDRNSGNTLETQYF
size: few; J: TRBJ2-1; D: NA; V: TRBV6-5; DNA: TGTGCCAGCAGTTACTCCGCGGAGGTAAGCAGCGATGAGCAGTTCTTC; CDR3: CASSYSAEVSSDEQFF
size: NA; J: TRBJ2-1; D: TRBD2; V: TRBV12-3/TRBV12-4; DNA: TGTGCCAGCTGTTTATTGTTGGTTGGCGGGAGGAGCTCCTACAATGAGCAGTTCTTC; CDR3: CASCLLLVGGRSSYNEQFF
size: NA; J: TRBJ1-6; D: NA; V: TRBV7-2; DNA: TGTGCCAGCAGCTTAGCACTACAGTCCAATTCACCCCTCCACTTT; CDR3: CASSLALQSNSPLHF
size: many; J: TRBJ1-1; D: NA; V: TRBV7-9; DNA: TGTGCCAGCAGCCCCCGAGACGAGGGAACTGAAGCTTTCTTT; CDR3: CASSPRDEGTEAFF
size: NA; J: TRBJ1-6; D: TRBD1; V: TRBV6-1; DNA: TGTGCCAGCAGGTGGCACGGGACAGATAATTCACCCCTCCACTTT; CDR3: CASRWHGTDNSPLHF
size: NA; J: TRBJ1-5; D: NA; V: TRBV12-3/TRBV12-4; DNA: TGTGCCAGCAGTCACCGACCAAGCAATCAGCCCCAGCATTTT; CDR3: CASSHRPSNQPQHF
size: few; J: TRBJ1-1; D: NA; V: TRBV5-5; DNA: TGTGCCAGCCGCCGGGGGGTGGAGGACACTGAAGCTTTCTTT; CDR3: CASRRGVEDTEAFF
size: few; J: TRBJ1-6; D: TRBD1; V: TRBV28; DNA: TGTGCCAGCAGCCCTACAGGGGGATATAATTCACCCCTCCACTTT; CDR3: CASSPTGGYNSPLHF
size: many; J: TRBJ2-7; D: NA; V: TRBV9; DNA: TGTGCCAGCAGTTCCGGGACCACCTCCTACGAGCAGTACTTC; CDR3: CASSSGTTSYEQYF
size: NA; J: TRBJ2-3; D: NA; V: TRBV7-9; DNA: TGTGCCAGCAGCTTACAGGCGGCCGGGGGCACAGATACGCAGTATTTT; CDR3: CASSLQAAGGTDTQYF
size: NA; J: TRBJ1-1; D: NA; V: TRBV20-1; DNA: TGCAGTGCTAGCAGGGTGAACACTGAAGCTTTCTTT; CDR3: CSASRVNTEAFF